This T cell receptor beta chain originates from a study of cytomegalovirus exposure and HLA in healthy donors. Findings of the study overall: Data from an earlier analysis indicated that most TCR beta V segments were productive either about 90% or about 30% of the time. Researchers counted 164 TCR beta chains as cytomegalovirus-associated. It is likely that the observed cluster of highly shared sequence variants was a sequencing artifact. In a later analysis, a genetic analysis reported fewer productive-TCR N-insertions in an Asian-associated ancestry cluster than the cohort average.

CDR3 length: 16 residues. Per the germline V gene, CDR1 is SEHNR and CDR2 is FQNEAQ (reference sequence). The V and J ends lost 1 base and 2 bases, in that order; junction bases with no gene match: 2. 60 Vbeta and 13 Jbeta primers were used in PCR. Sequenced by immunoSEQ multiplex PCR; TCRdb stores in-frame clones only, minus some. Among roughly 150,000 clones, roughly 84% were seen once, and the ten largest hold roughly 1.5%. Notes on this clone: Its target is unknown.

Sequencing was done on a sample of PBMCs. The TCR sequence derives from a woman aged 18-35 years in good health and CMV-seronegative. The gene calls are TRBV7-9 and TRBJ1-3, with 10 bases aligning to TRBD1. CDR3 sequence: CASSLGDRGTGNTIYF. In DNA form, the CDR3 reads TGTGCCAGCAGCTTAGGGGACAGGGGAACTGGAAACACCATATATTTT.